These 32 T cell receptor beta chains came from one sample sequenced in a study of OX40 agonist ivuxolimab in advanced cancers. The data were produced by immunoSEQ multiplex PCR, yet TCRdb's version contains in-frame clones alone and is incomplete. The sample has approximately 56,000 clones, over 70% seen once; the top ten hold about 1.7%. The specimen was CD4+ or CD8+ T cells sorted from blood, collected in a trial of the OX40 agonist ivuxolimab. These receptors all stem from an adult with an advanced solid tumor such as melanoma, head and neck, liver or kidney cancer.

J is TRBJ2-3 and V is TRBV7-2, with TRBD1 identical over 8 bases. Losses at the gene ends were 8 bases for V and 0 bases for J; bases not matched to a gene: 4. This CDR3 region has 14 residues. Germline V gene data show CDR1 as SGHTA and CDR2 as FQGNSA. The CDR3: CASSRDRSTDTQYF. The CDR3 DNA sequence: TGTGCCAGCTCGCGGGACAGGAGCACAGATACGCAGTATTTT. The full variable domain, in which reference TRBV7-2 and TRBJ2-3 provide the parts outside the CDR3, is GAGVSQSPSNKVTEKGKDVELRCDPISGHTALYWYRQSLGQGLEFLIYFQGNSAPDKSGLPSDRFSAERTGGSVSTLTIQRTQQEDSAVYLCASSRDRSTDTQYFGPGTRLTVL.

The chain is built from TRBV15 and TRBJ2-7; 10 bases match TRBD1. Germline-derived CDR1 and CDR2 are LNHNV and YYDKDF (reference sequence). The CDR3 totals 14 residues. The CDR3: CATSRDRGQGMVHV. The CDR3 coding sequence is TGTGCCACCAGCAGAGATAGGGGACAGGGGATGGTGCACGTC.

The chain employs TRBV28 and TRBJ1-2; D gene uncertain. The germline V gene has CDR1 MDHEN and CDR2 SYDVKM. The CDR3 loop spans 14 amino acids. V dropped 7 bases and J dropped 6 bases, with 18 bases sitting between them. CDR3 region: CASTPVPRLDGYTF. The CDR3 DNA follows: TGTGCCAGCACCCCGGTTCCTAGACTAGATGGCTACACCTTC.

This clone was recorded only once. A junction boundary mismatches the germline segment, possibly from a read error. V usage is TRBV13 and J usage is TRBJ2-2; a weak D match, TRBD1 (6 bases). The length of the CDR3 is 12 residues. Per the germline V gene, CDR1 is PRHDT and CDR2 is FYEKMQ (reference sequence). CDR3 amino acids: CASSVGGGELFF. DNA of the CDR3: TGTGCCAGCAGCGTAGGGGGCGGGGAGCTGTTTTTT.

This clone came up once. The CDR3 sequence: CRPGDNEQFF. CDR3 DNA sequence: TGCAGGCCAGGAGACAATGAGCAGTTCTTC. J is TRBJ2-1 and V is TRBV20-1; D remains unclear. Per the germline V gene, CDR1 is DFQATT and CDR2 is SNEGSKA (reference sequence). The CDR3 consists of 10 residues.

The J gene is TRBJ2-5, the V gene TRBV7-2; D possibly matches TRBD1 or TRBD2 (5 bases each). This CDR3 is built from 14 residues. The germline V gene encodes CDR1 SGHTA and CDR2 FQGNSA. V was pared by 5 bases and J by 5 bases, with 15 bases between. This chain's CDR3 is CASSNYGASETQYF. CDR3 DNA sequence: TGTGCCAGCAGCAATTACGGGGCGAGTGAGACCCAGTACTTC.

V and J are TRBV2 and TRBJ2-5, with D perhaps TRBD2 (7 bases). The V gene's germline CDR1 is SNHLY and CDR2 FYNNEI. V was clipped by 6 bases and J by 4 bases, with 18 bases between them. The CDR3 sequence is 15 residues long. The CDR3 DNA sequence: TGTGCCAGCAGATCACATGGGGGGGGCGGAGAGACCCAGTACTTC. Encoded protein: CASRSHGGGGETQYF.

The chain recombines TRBV7-2 with TRBJ1-2; 7 nucleotides align to TRBD1. The germline CDR1 and CDR2 sequences are SGHTA and FQGNSA. The CDR3 has 14 residues. The V gene end was trimmed by 5 bases and the J gene end by 5 bases; junction bases not matched to a gene: 8. In nucleotides, the CDR3 is TGTGCCAGCAGCCTAGGGACAGCAATATATGGCTACACCTTC. Protein product: CASSLGTAIYGYTF.

The rearrangement links TRBV28 to TRBJ1-1, with 8 bases identical to TRBD1. With 5 bases clipped from V and 5 bases from J, the junction kept 10 bases outside the gene matches. The CDR3 is 15 amino acids. Germline CDR1 MDHEN, CDR2 SYDVKM. The CDR3: CASSALGQGGTEAFF. The CDR3 region has the DNA TGTGCCAGCAGTGCCCTTGGACAGGGCGGAACTGAAGCTTTCTTT. Full variable domain (rest looked up from reference TRBV28 and TRBJ1-1): DVKVTQSSRYLVKRTGEKVFLECVQDMDHENMFWYRQDPGLGLRLIYFSYDVKMKEKGDIPEGYSVSREKKERFSLILESASTNQTSMYLCASSALGQGGTEAFFGQGTRLTVV.

The chain links TRBV6-6 to TRBJ2-3, with TRBD1 as a possible D gene (5 bases). Germline lookup yields CDR1 MNHNY and CDR2 SVGAGI (reference sequence). V dropped 4 bases and J dropped 6 bases, with 14 bases sitting between them. This CDR3 region has 14 residues. CDR3 in DNA: TGTGCCAGCAGTTGGACGGCGTCAGGGGATACGCAGTATTTT. The encoded protein is CASSWTASGDTQYF.

Written as DNA, the CDR3 is TGTGCCAGCAGTTACTTGGGCGGGAGCAATCAGCCCCAGCATTTT. It translates to CASSYLGGSNQPQHF. V gene TRBV6-6 combines with J gene TRBJ1-5, with D uncertain. Trimming shortened V by 1 base and J by 1 base, and 8 bases separated the two germline ends. CDR3 length: 15 residues. CDR1 MNHNY and CDR2 SVGAGI come from the germline V gene (reference sequence).

CDR3 amino acids: CASNPQGVRTEAFF. The CDR3 DNA follows: TGTGCCAGCAACCCCCAAGGGGTACGAACTGAAGCTTTCTTT. V gene TRBV6-5 combines with J gene TRBJ1-1; the D gene is possibly TRBD1 (5 bases). This CDR3 spans 14 amino acids. Germline V lookup: CDR1 MNHEY, CDR2 SVGAGI. V was clipped by 7 bases and J by 5 bases, with 17 bases between them.

The V call is TRBV4-2, the J call TRBJ1-4; 7 bases are a match to TRBD1. The CDR3 has 15 residues. With 5 bases clipped from V and 3 bases from J, the junction kept 6 bases outside the gene matches. Looked up from germline, CDR1 is LGHNA and CDR2 is YNFKEQ. The CDR3 protein is CASSVQGNANEKLFF. The DNA of the CDR3 is TGTGCCAGCAGCGTACAGGGGAATGCTAATGAAAAACTGTTTTTT.

CDR3 sequence reads: CASSDQGLATNEQFF. Here the CDR3 DNA reads TGTGCCAGCAGCGATCAGGGACTAGCGACGAATGAGCAGTTCTTC. V is TRBV9 and J is TRBJ2-1; 10 positions match TRBD2. V was clipped by 3 bases and J by 7 bases; unmatched bases: 7. Germline V gene lookup returns CDR1 SGDLS and CDR2 YYNGEE. The CDR3 length is 15 residues.

J is TRBJ1-4 and V is TRBV5-4; no definite D call. This CDR3 spans 15 amino acids. CDR1 is SGHNT, CDR2 YYREEE, per germline (reference sequence). The germline V and J ends were trimmed by 4 bases and 8 bases, with 18 bases remaining between them. CDR3 bases: TGTGCCAGCAGCGTGAGGACCGCGGTGGGGGAAAAACTGTTTTTT. Translated, it gives CASSVRTAVGEKLFF.

This chain links TRBV6-6 with TRBJ1-1; the D gene is possibly TRBD1 (5 bases). Germline CDR1 reads MNHNY; CDR2 reads SVGAGI (reference sequence). The CDR3 has 15 residues. Trimming took 2 bases from V and 0 from J, leaving 10 bases between them. DNA for the CDR3: TGTGCCAGCAGTTACAGCCAAGGGGTGAACACTGAAGCTTTCTTT. Translation: CASSYSQGVNTEAFF.

This chain connects TRBV5-4 to TRBJ1-1; 7 positions agree with TRBD1. The V and J ends lost 5 bases and 5 bases, in that order; junction bases with no gene match: 9. The CDR3 is 14 amino acids. Looked up from germline, CDR1 is SGHNT and CDR2 is YYREEE (reference sequence). Here the CDR3 reads CASSQTGARTEAFF. DNA of the CDR3: TGTGCCAGCAGTCAAACAGGGGCTAGGACTGAAGCTTTCTTT.

This chain uses TRBV28 with TRBJ2-7; 7 bases are shared with TRBD2. Germline assignment: CDR1 MDHEN and CDR2 SYDVKM. V was pared by 7 bases and J by 3 bases, with 6 bases of the junction left unmatched. CDR3 length: 13 amino acids. This CDR3 reads CASTLGGGYEQYV. The CDR3 DNA reads TGTGCCAGCACCCTGGGGGGGGGCTACGAGCAGTACGTC.

The rearrangement joins TRBV10-2 to TRBJ1-2, with D unresolved. The CDR3 has 16 amino acids. The V gene lost 5 bases and the J gene lost 7 bases, with 23 bases spanning the gap. Germline V CDR1 and CDR2: WSHSY, SAAADI. CDR3 protein: CASSLTSTGPNGGYTF. CDR3 DNA sequence: TGCGCCAGCAGTTTAACCTCGACGGGCCCCAACGGTGGCTACACCTTC.

The rearrangement links TRBV6-6 to TRBJ1-5; no firm D call. Germline V lookup: CDR1 MNHNY, CDR2 SVGAGI (reference sequence). The CDR3 loop spans 15 amino acids. Trimming shortened V by 6 bases and J by 2 bases, and 14 bases separated the two germline ends. DNA of the CDR3: TGTGCCAGCAGGCTTCTGGGAGGAGGCAATCAGCCCCAGCATTTT. It translates to CASRLLGGGNQPQHF.

J is TRBJ1-5 and V is TRBV19; D is ambiguous. Trimming cost V 7 bases and J 11 bases, with 12 bases left between them. CDR1 is LNHDA and CDR2 is SQIVND in the germline V gene (reference sequence). The CDR3 spans 11 residues. CDR3 residues: CASMGVKAQHF. The CDR3 coding sequence is TGTGCCAGTATGGGAGTGAAGGCCCAGCATTTT. Filled out from reference TRBV19 and TRBJ1-5, the complete variable domain reads DGGITQSPKYLFRKEGQNVTLSCEQNLNHDAMYWYRQDPGQGLRLIYYSQIVNDFQKGDIAEGYSVSREKKESFPLTVTSAQKNPTAFYLCASMGVKAQHFGDGTRLSIL.

The V and J genes are TRBV21-1 and TRBJ2-1; the D call of TRBD1 is as the table states it, not checked on the DNA. TRBV21-1 is tagged as a pseudogene. CDR3 length: 17 residues. The DNA for the CDR3 is TGTGCCAGCAGGTCCGCCGGCAGGCAGATATCCTACAATGAGCAGTTCTTC. Its translation is CASRSAGRQISYNEQFF.

The rearrangement links TRBV5-1 to TRBJ2-5, with D possibly matching TRBD1 (6 bases). CDR1 and CDR2 from the germline V gene are SGHRS and YFSETQ. This CDR3 contains 14 residues. Between the trimmed V and J ends, which lost 3 bases and 1 base, there was a span of 10 bases. The DNA of the CDR3 is TGCGCCAGCAGCTCCAGGGGTGTCCAAGAGACCCAGTACTTC. It yields the protein CASSSRGVQETQYF.

This chain uses TRBV6-5 with TRBJ1-1, with TRBD1 as a possible D gene (5 bases). The CDR3 length is 14 residues. The germline V gene has CDR1 MNHEY and CDR2 SVGAGI. Trimming stripped 0 bases from V and 7 bases from J, with 12 bases between. CDR3 in DNA: TGTGCCAGCAGTTACTCGGGGGGACTGGTTGAAGCTTTCTTT. As protein: CASSYSGGLVEAFF.

The genes are TRBV19 and TRBJ2-1; 10 bases align to TRBD1. CDR3 length equals 16 residues. CDR1 and CDR2 (germline): LNHDA, SQIVND (reference sequence). V shed 4 bases and J 9 bases; nucleotides not matched to a gene: 12. The CDR3: CASSTRGQGVSAEQFF. In DNA, the CDR3 is TGTGCCAGTAGTACTCGAGGACAGGGGGTCTCGGCTGAGCAGTTCTTC.

The chain joins TRBV6-5 to TRBJ1-2, with a weak D call TRBD1 (6 bases). The V and J ends lost 5 bases and 4 bases respectively, with 14 bases between them. Germline V gene sequence: CDR1 MNHEY, CDR2 SVGAGI. This CDR3 has 14 residues. DNA of the CDR3: TGTGCCAGCAGTGGGGGCAGGGGAGTCTATGGCTACACCTTC. Its translation is CASSGGRGVYGYTF.

The chain uses TRBV6-1 and TRBJ1-2; D is uncertain. Trimming removed 2 bases from V and 4 bases from J, with 11 bases in between. CDR1 MNHNS and CDR2 SASEGT come from the germline V gene. The CDR3 is 14 amino acids. As DNA, the CDR3 is TGTGCCAGCAGTGAACTAGCGGCAAGCTATGGCTACACCTTC. It is translated as CASSELAASYGYTF.

This chain links TRBV30 with TRBJ2-7, with TRBD2 identical over 11 bases. The CDR3 sequence is 14 residues long. Germline CDR1 and CDR2: GTSNPN and SVGIG (reference sequence). Trimming took 5 bases from V and 4 from J; bases not matched to a gene: 7. The CDR3 DNA reads TGTGCCTGGGTAAGACTAGCGGGACGATACGAGCAGTACTTC. This sequence encodes CAWVRLAGRYEQYF.

The chain combines TRBV28 with TRBJ1-1; D unresolved. This CDR3 has 12 amino acids. CDR1 is MDHEN and CDR2 is SYDVKM in the germline V gene. Trimming cost V 2 bases and J 10 bases, with 11 bases left between them. The CDR3 nucleotides read TGTGCCAGCAGTTTACCATACATCCCAGCTTTCTTT. Translating it yields CASSLPYIPAFF.

V is TRBV5-4 and J is TRBJ1-1; D remains ambiguous. Germline V gene data show CDR1 as SGHNT and CDR2 as YYREEE (reference sequence). V lost 4 bases and J 5 bases, leaving 21 bases between the germline ends. The CDR3 is 16 residues long. This chain's CDR3 is CASSPRARDLGTEAFF. The DNA of the CDR3 is TGTGCCAGCAGCCCTCGGGCGCGAGACTTGGGTACTGAAGCTTTCTTT. The variable domain in full, with the rest retrieved from reference TRBV5-4 and TRBJ1-1, is ETGVTQSPTHLIKTRGQQVTLRCSSQSGHNTVSWYQQALGQGPQFIFQYYREEENGRGNFPPRFSGLQFPNYSSELNVNALELDDSALYLCASSPRARDLGTEAFFGQGTRLTVV.

The chain couples TRBV4-1 to TRBJ1-1; D is undetermined. V was clipped by 3 bases and J by 4 bases, with 15 bases between them. The germline gives CDR1 MGHRA, CDR2 YSYEKL. CDR3 length equals 15 residues. The CDR3 coding sequence is TGCGCCAGCAGCCACGCAGGTCCCCAAGGCACTGAAGCTTTCTTT. Residues: CASSHAGPQGTEAFF.

This clone was seen only once. V usage is TRBV7-2 and J usage is TRBJ1-2, with a weak D call TRBD1 (6 bases). With 0 bases removed from V and 2 bases from J, the gap between germline ends came to 10 bases. Germline CDR1 reads SGHTA; CDR2 reads FQGNSA. CDR3 length: 15 amino acids. The CDR3 is CASSLARQDNYGYTF. The CDR3 DNA is TGTGCCAGCAGCTTAGCTAGACAGGACAACTATGGCTACACCTTC. The entire variable domain, with the rest obtained from reference TRBV7-2 and TRBJ1-2, is as follows: GAGVSQSPSNKVTEKGKDVELRCDPISGHTALYWYRQSLGQGLEFLIYFQGNSAPDKSGLPSDRFSAERTGGSVSTLTIQRTQQEDSAVYLCASSLARQDNYGYTFGSGTRLTVV.